This T cell receptor (beta chain) was sequenced in a study of T cell responses to AZD1222 COVID-19 vaccine. Using immunoSEQ multiplex PCR, the repertoire was profiled, and TCRdb retains in-frame clones only, with some absent. The data show over 100,000 clones, around 90% seen once. Germline V gene data show CDR1 as SGHTS and CDR2 as YDEGEE. Deletions cut 3 bases from V and 3 bases from J, with 12 bases between. The CDR3 is made up of 15 amino acids. This clone was seen once. What it recognizes is unknown. Study-wide results and limits: Reports indicate that nearly half of spike-specific TCRs are directed at unmutated variant regions.

The receptor was isolated from an adult in good health. Source: peripheral blood, taken on day 0 of AZD1222 vaccination. The gene calls are TRBV5-8 and TRBJ1-4, with D tentatively TRBD1 (6 bases). CDR3 bases: TGTGCCAGCAGCTACCCAGGGGTCCCTAATGAAAAACTGTTTTTT. Residues: CASSYPGVPNEKLFF.